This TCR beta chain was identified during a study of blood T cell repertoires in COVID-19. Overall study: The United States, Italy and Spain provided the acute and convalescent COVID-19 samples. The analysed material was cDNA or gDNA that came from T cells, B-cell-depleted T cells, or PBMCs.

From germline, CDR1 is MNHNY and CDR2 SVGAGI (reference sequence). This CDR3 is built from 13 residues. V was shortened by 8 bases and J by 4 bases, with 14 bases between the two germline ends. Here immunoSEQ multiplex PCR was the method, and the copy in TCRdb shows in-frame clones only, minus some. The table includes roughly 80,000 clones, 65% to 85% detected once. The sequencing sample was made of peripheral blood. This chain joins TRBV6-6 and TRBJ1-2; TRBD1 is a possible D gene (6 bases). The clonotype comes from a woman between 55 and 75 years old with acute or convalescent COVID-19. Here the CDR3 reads CASAEDRPYGYTF. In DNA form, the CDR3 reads TGTGCCAGCGCAGAGGACAGACCCTATGGCTACACCTTC.